The rows below give T cell receptor beta chains drawn from one sample of a study of blood T cell repertoires in COVID-19. Data came from immunoSEQ multiplex PCR; TCRdb stores just in-frame clones and leaves some out. The sample records 190,000 or so clones, 94% being singletons. The sequenced material came from peripheral blood. The receptors were sampled from a young man with COVID-19, enrolled during active disease. Both conserved end residues are part of each CDR3. A D gene is named only where the DNA matches it firmly. Not every row has a clone size; where given, it reads once, few, many or a size class.

clone size: -
J gene: TRBJ1-2
D gene: -
V gene: TRBV6-5
CDR3 DNA: TGTGCCAGCAGGACCCCCAGGGACTTTGGCTATGGCTACACCTTC
CDR3 protein: CASRTPRDFGYGYTF

clone size: -
J gene: TRBJ2-1
D gene: TRBD1
V gene: TRBV10-3
CDR3 DNA: TGTGCCATCAGAAGACAGGGCGATGAGCAGTTCTTC
CDR3 protein: CAIRRQGDEQFF

clone size: -
J gene: TRBJ1-5
D gene: -
V gene: TRBV2
CDR3 DNA: TGTGCCAGATCAGACGGACTTAGCAATCAGCCCCAGCATTTT
CDR3 protein: CARSDGLSNQPQHF

clone size: -
J gene: TRBJ1-3
D gene: -
V gene: TRBV21-1
CDR3 DNA: TGTGCCAGCAGCACGAAAGACAGGGGGCTAAGAAACACCATATATTTT
CDR3 protein: CASSTKDRGLRNTIYF

clone size: -
J gene: TRBJ1-3
D gene: -
V gene: TRBV25-1
CDR3 DNA: TGTGCCAGCAGTGAAGTGAGGGTTGGAAACACCATATATTTT
CDR3 protein: CASSEVRVGNTIYF

clone size: -
J gene: TRBJ1-3
D gene: -
V gene: TRBV5-4
CDR3 DNA: TGTGCCAGCAGCGCCGGTGAGGCCGGAAACACCATATATTTT
CDR3 protein: CASSAGEAGNTIYF

clone size: -
J gene: TRBJ1-5
D gene: -
V gene: TRBV10-1
CDR3 DNA: TGCGCCAGCAGTTCAGGGGTCAATCAGCCCCAGCATTTT
CDR3 protein: CASSSGVNQPQHF

clone size: once
J gene: TRBJ1-6
D gene: -
V gene: TRBV5-4
CDR3 DNA: TGTGCCAGCAGCCCGAACGCAGGGTCTAATAATTCACCCCTCCACTTT
CDR3 protein: CASSPNAGSNNSPLHF

clone size: -
J gene: TRBJ1-1
D gene: -
V gene: TRBV5-1
CDR3 DNA: TGCGCCAGCAGCTTGGGTGAGGGAGGGACTGAAGCTTTCTTT
CDR3 protein: CASSLGEGGTEAFF

clone size: -
J gene: TRBJ2-7
D gene: -
V gene: TRBV5-1
CDR3 DNA: TGCGCCAGCGCACAGGTTCAATCCTACGAGCAGTACTTC
CDR3 protein: CASAQVQSYEQYF

clone size: -
J gene: TRBJ2-5
D gene: TRBD1
V gene: TRBV24-1
CDR3 DNA: TGTGCCACCAGCTCCGGGACAGGGGCCCCGGAGACCCAGTACTTC
CDR3 protein: CATSSGTGAPETQYF

clone size: -
J gene: TRBJ2-1
D gene: TRBD2
V gene: TRBV7-9
CDR3 DNA: TGTGCCAGCAGCCCGACAGCGGGGGGTCCCAATGAGCAGTTCTTC
CDR3 protein: CASSPTAGGPNEQFF

clone size: -
J gene: TRBJ2-3
D gene: -
V gene: TRBV6-4
CDR3 DNA: TGTGCCAGCAGTGACACCCCGGTGAATACGCAGTATTTT
CDR3 protein: CASSDTPVNTQYF

clone size: once
J gene: TRBJ2-2
D gene: -
V gene: TRBV19
CDR3 DNA: TGTGCCAGTAACCGCCAGTCCGGGGAGCTGTTTTTT
CDR3 protein: CASNRQSGELFF

clone size: -
J gene: TRBJ2-3
D gene: TRBD1
V gene: TRBV5-4
CDR3 DNA: TGTGCCAGCAGCTTGACAGGGGTAGATACGCAGTATTTT
CDR3 protein: CASSLTGVDTQYF

clone size: -
J gene: TRBJ1-1
D gene: -
V gene: TRBV6-5
CDR3 DNA: TGTGCCAGCAGTTACGGAGGGATGAACACTGAAGCTTTCTTT
CDR3 protein: CASSYGGMNTEAFF

clone size: few
J gene: TRBJ1-1
D gene: TRBD1
V gene: TRBV9
CDR3 DNA: TGTGCCAGCAGCGACTACACGGGACAGGGGGGAACTGAAGCTTTCTTT
CDR3 protein: CASSDYTGQGGTEAFF

clone size: -
J gene: TRBJ1-2
D gene: TRBD1
V gene: TRBV7-2
CDR3 DNA: TGTGCCAGCAGCTACCAGGGGGCGGGGTATGGCTACACCTTC
CDR3 protein: CASSYQGAGYGYTF

clone size: -
J gene: TRBJ1-1
D gene: -
V gene: TRBV14
CDR3 DNA: TGTGCCAGCAGCCAAGCTAGTGTGGCTTTCTTT
CDR3 protein: CASSQASVAFF

clone size: -
J gene: TRBJ1-2
D gene: -
V gene: TRBV7-3
CDR3 DNA: TGTGCCAGCAGCACAGCAGGAGGTGATGGCTACACCTTC
CDR3 protein: CASSTAGGDGYTF

clone size: -
J gene: TRBJ1-1
D gene: TRBD1
V gene: TRBV18
CDR3 DNA: TGTGCCAGCTCAACAAGACAGGGTAGTATCACTGAAGCTTTCTTT
CDR3 protein: CASSTRQGSITEAFF

clone size: -
J gene: TRBJ2-3
D gene: -
V gene: TRBV10-3
CDR3 DNA: TGTGCCATCAGTGAGTCTGTGGGACAGCGGGGCACAGATACGCAGTATTTT
CDR3 protein: CAISESVGQRGTDTQYF

clone size: -
J gene: TRBJ1-4
D gene: -
V gene: TRBV7-2
CDR3 DNA: TGTGCCAGCAGCTTAGTGGAGGATTTGTTTGAAAAACTGTTTTTT
CDR3 protein: CASSLVEDLFEKLFF

clone size: -
J gene: TRBJ1-1
D gene: TRBD1
V gene: TRBV5-1
CDR3 DNA: TGCGCCAGCAGCTTGGCAGGGGGCCTTATGAACACTGAAGCTTTCTTT
CDR3 protein: CASSLAGGLMNTEAFF

clone size: -
J gene: TRBJ1-3
D gene: TRBD1
V gene: TRBV18
CDR3 DNA: TGTGCCAGCTCAACGGGACAGGGGGCAGTGGACACCATATATTTT
CDR3 protein: CASSTGQGAVDTIYF

clone size: once
J gene: TRBJ2-5
D gene: TRBD1
V gene: TRBV19
CDR3 DNA: TGTGCCAGTAGTGCCCCCCCATGGACAGGGCAGGAGACCCAGTACTTC
CDR3 protein: CASSAPPWTGQETQYF

clone size: -
J gene: TRBJ1-4
D gene: TRBD1
V gene: TRBV3-1/TRBV3-2
CDR3 DNA: TGTGCCAGCAGCCCGGGACAGGGAGGGGAAAAACTGTTTTTT
CDR3 protein: CASSPGQGGEKLFF

clone size: -
J gene: TRBJ1-1
D gene: TRBD1
V gene: TRBV18
CDR3 DNA: TGTGCCAGCTCCCCACAAGAGGGGGCGAGGGACACTGAAGCTTTCTTT
CDR3 protein: CASSPQEGARDTEAFF

clone size: -
J gene: TRBJ2-1
D gene: -
V gene: TRBV6-5
CDR3 DNA: TGTGCCAGCAGCATGACTAGAGATGAGCAGTTCTTC
CDR3 protein: CASSMTRDEQFF

clone size: -
J gene: TRBJ1-5
D gene: -
V gene: TRBV4-1
CDR3 DNA: TGCGCCAGCAGCCAAGATGGCGGCAGGGGAGGCAATCAGCCCCAGCATTTT
CDR3 protein: CASSQDGGRGGNQPQHF

clone size: -
J gene: TRBJ1-6
D gene: -
V gene: TRBV2
CDR3 DNA: TGTGCCAGCACCCAGGAGGATTCACCCCTCCACTTT
CDR3 protein: CASTQEDSPLHF

clone size: -
J gene: TRBJ2-5
D gene: -
V gene: TRBV5-6
CDR3 DNA: TGTGCCAGCAGCGGCGCACAGCAAGAGACCCAGTACTTC
CDR3 protein: CASSGAQQETQYF

clone size: -
J gene: TRBJ1-1
D gene: TRBD1
V gene: TRBV18
CDR3 DNA: TGTGCCAGCTCACCACCGGGACAGGGTAGGACTGAAGCTTTCTTT
CDR3 protein: CASSPPGQGRTEAFF

clone size: once
J gene: TRBJ2-2
D gene: TRBD1
V gene: TRBV5-1
CDR3 DNA: TGCGCCAGCAGCTTAGGACAGGGTGAAACCGGGGAGCTGTTTTTT
CDR3 protein: CASSLGQGETGELFF

clone size: once
J gene: TRBJ2-5
D gene: TRBD2
V gene: TRBV2
CDR3 DNA: TGTGCCAGCACCGCGGCGGGGGGGCAGGTGGAGACCCAGTACTTC
CDR3 protein: CASTAAGGQVETQYF

clone size: -
J gene: TRBJ2-7
D gene: TRBD1
V gene: TRBV23-1
CDR3 DNA: TGCGCCAGCAGAGAAACGGGACAGGATCGTGAGCAGTACTTC
CDR3 protein: CASRETGQDREQYF

clone size: -
J gene: TRBJ1-2
D gene: -
V gene: TRBV14
CDR3 DNA: TGTGCCAGCAGCCAAGACACAGGGAAGGTCACCTTC
CDR3 protein: CASSQDTGKVTF

clone size: -
J gene: TRBJ2-2
D gene: -
V gene: TRBV25-1
CDR3 DNA: TGTGCCAGCAGTGCCTTTAACACCGGGGAGCTGTTTTTT
CDR3 protein: CASSAFNTGELFF

clone size: -
J gene: TRBJ1-5
D gene: TRBD1
V gene: TRBV6-5
CDR3 DNA: TGTGCCAGCAGGACCACAGGGGAACGCAATCAGCCCCAGCATTTT
CDR3 protein: CASRTTGERNQPQHF

clone size: -
J gene: TRBJ2-1
D gene: -
V gene: TRBV19
CDR3 DNA: TGTGCCAGTAGAGGCGGTTGGGAGCAGTTCTTC
CDR3 protein: CASRGGWEQFF

clone size: -
J gene: TRBJ1-6
D gene: -
V gene: TRBV7-9
CDR3 DNA: TGTGCCAGCAGCTTAGATACAGGTGGTACTTCGGGTTCACCCCTCCACTTT
CDR3 protein: CASSLDTGGTSGSPLHF

clone size: -
J gene: TRBJ2-3
D gene: TRBD1
V gene: TRBV6-5
CDR3 DNA: TGTGCCAGCAGAGACAGGGGGGCAGATACGCAGTATTTT
CDR3 protein: CASRDRGADTQYF

clone size: -
J gene: TRBJ1-2
D gene: TRBD1
V gene: TRBV9
CDR3 DNA: TGTGCCAGCAGCGTGTCCCCAGGGGGCAGGGAGAACTACACCTTC
CDR3 protein: CASSVSPGGRENYTF

clone size: once
J gene: TRBJ1-3
D gene: -
V gene: TRBV7-9
CDR3 DNA: TGTGCCAGCAGCTTAGATGCGAAATACTCTGGAAACACCATATATTTT
CDR3 protein: CASSLDAKYSGNTIYF

clone size: -
J gene: TRBJ2-1
D gene: TRBD1
V gene: TRBV11-3
CDR3 DNA: TGTGCCAGCAGCTCCGGGACAGGACCCTACAATGAGCAGTTCTTC
CDR3 protein: CASSSGTGPYNEQFF

clone size: -
J gene: TRBJ1-1
D gene: -
V gene: TRBV3-1/TRBV3-2
CDR3 DNA: TGTGCCAGCAGCCAAGCTCCCGGGGGGATCGAGGAAGCTTTCTTT
CDR3 protein: CASSQAPGGIEEAFF

clone size: once
J gene: TRBJ1-1
D gene: -
V gene: TRBV7-9
CDR3 DNA: TGTGCCAGCAGCCCAGGAACGATACAGAACACTGAAGCTTTCTTT
CDR3 protein: CASSPGTIQNTEAFF

clone size: -
J gene: TRBJ1-2
D gene: -
V gene: TRBV19
CDR3 DNA: TGTGCCAGTAGAACAGGGCCCTATGGCTACACCTTC
CDR3 protein: CASRTGPYGYTF

clone size: -
J gene: TRBJ1-6
D gene: TRBD1
V gene: TRBV5-6
CDR3 DNA: TGTGCCAGCAACCCCGGGACAGCCAATTCACCCCTCCACTTT
CDR3 protein: CASNPGTANSPLHF

clone size: -
J gene: TRBJ2-5
D gene: -
V gene: TRBV5-1
CDR3 DNA: TGCGCCAGCAGCCCAGGGGCTCAAGAGACCCAGTACTTC
CDR3 protein: CASSPGAQETQYF

clone size: -
J gene: TRBJ1-1
D gene: -
V gene: TRBV5-1
CDR3 DNA: TGCGCCAGCAGCCCGCTTTGGGCTACTGAAGCTTTCTTT
CDR3 protein: CASSPLWATEAFF

clone size: -
J gene: TRBJ1-2
D gene: TRBD1
V gene: TRBV5-1
CDR3 DNA: TGCGCCAGCAGCTCGGACAGGAACAACTATGGCTACACCTTC
CDR3 protein: CASSSDRNNYGYTF